A single sample is the source of the 23 T cell receptor beta chains below, sequenced in a study of T cells in narcolepsy. TCRdb keeps only in-frame clones here, not all; method: immunoSEQ multiplex PCR. The sample has 30,000 or so clones; roughly 80% are singletons. Source material: CD45RA- memory CD4+ T cells from PBMCs. All receptors derive from a human donor with narcolepsy.

The J gene is TRBJ2-7, the V gene TRBV28; D gene unclear. Germline CDR1 and CDR2: MDHEN and SYDVKM. This CDR3 comprises 13 residues. With 7 bases removed from V and 13 bases from J, the gap between germline ends came to 23 bases. CDR3 in DNA: TGTGCCAGCACCTCCGGGCCCTCCGGTAGCCAATACTTC. This sequence encodes CASTSGPSGSQYF.

The V and J genes are TRBV28 and TRBJ2-2; possibly TRBD1 or TRBD2 for D (7 bases each). The V end was cut by 6 bases, the J end by 5 bases, with 10 bases between. Germline V CDR1 and CDR2: MDHEN, SYDVKM. CDR3 size: 13 residues. In DNA form, the CDR3 reads TGTGCCAGCAGCAGGGGGGGGACCGGGGAGCTGTTTTTT. This codes for CASSRGGTGELFF.

As to this clone: Other nucleotide sequences in the sample specify the same CDR3. The DNA of the CDR3 is TGTGCCAGCAGTCTCGGGGGAATCGACACTGAAGCTTTCTTT. It encodes CASSLGGIDTEAFF. The chain has TRBV28 and TRBJ1-1, with D possibly TRBD1 on 5 matching bases. The ends were cut back, 5 bases at V and 3 bases at J, with 13 bases in the middle. The germline gives CDR1 MDHEN, CDR2 SYDVKM. CDR3 length: 14 amino acids.

The J gene is TRBJ2-1, the V gene TRBV28; D uncertain. The V gene lost 6 bases and the J gene lost 12 bases, with 24 bases spanning the gap. In germline, CDR1 is MDHEN, CDR2 SYDVKM. The CDR3 extends over 15 amino acids. The CDR3 region is CASRAGPQPGVAQFF. CDR3 in DNA: TGTGCCAGCAGAGCCGGGCCGCAACCTGGGGTCGCGCAGTTCTTC. Supplemented by reference TRBV28 and TRBJ2-1, the full variable domain reads DVKVTQSSRYLVKRTGEKVFLECVQDMDHENMFWYRQDPGLGLRLIYFSYDVKMKEKGDIPEGYSVSREKKERFSLILESASTNQTSMYLCASRAGPQPGVAQFFGPGTRLTVL.

A few counts support this clone. CDR3 DNA: TGTGCCAGCAGCTTGGGACTTACCTACAATGAGCAGTTCTTC. Protein product: CASSLGLTYNEQFF. This chain connects TRBV5-8 to TRBJ2-1, with unresolved D. Germline V gives CDR1 SGHTS, CDR2 YDEGEE. The CDR3 spans 14 residues. V lost 0 bases, J lost 2 bases, and 6 bases lay in between.

The rearrangement uses TRBV5-4 and TRBJ2-5; 10 bases match TRBD2. This CDR3 spans 16 amino acids. CDR1 and CDR2 (germline): SGHNT, YYREEE (reference sequence). The V segment lost 2 bases and the J segment 4 bases; nucleotides outside the gene matches: 8. The CDR3 is CASSLKGSGGVETQYF. CDR3 nucleotide sequence: TGTGCCAGCAGCTTAAAGGGGAGCGGGGGGGTAGAGACCCAGTACTTC.

V usage is TRBV11-2 and J usage is TRBJ2-1; no clear D. This CDR3 contains 11 residues. CDR1 SGHAT and CDR2 FQNNGV come from the germline V gene. Trimming stripped 5 bases from V and 6 bases from J, with 5 bases between. CDR3 loop: CASSQSNEQFF. The DNA of the CDR3 is TGTGCCAGCAGCCAAAGCAATGAGCAGTTCTTC.

The chain couples TRBV5-1 to TRBJ2-1; 9 bases fit TRBD1. The CDR3 totals 15 residues. Trimming cost V 3 bases and J 3 bases; bases outside gene matches: 4. The germline V gene encodes CDR1 SGHRS and CDR2 YFSETQ. CDR3 nucleotides: TGCGCCAGCAGCTCCGGGACAGGGCGCTACAATGAGCAGTTCTTC. Protein: CASSSGTGRYNEQFF.

Concerning this clone: The same CDR3 can be traced to other DNA sequences in this sample. The V gene is TRBV30, the J gene TRBJ2-2, with TRBD2 matching 8 bases. The ends lost 0 bases at V and 3 bases at J; junction bases unmatched: 6. CDR1 and CDR2 (germline): GTSNPN, SVGIG (reference sequence). This CDR3 spans 16 amino acids. The CDR3 reads CAWSVAGAGDTGELFF. The CDR3 DNA reads TGTGCCTGGAGTGTAGCGGGGGCGGGGGACACCGGGGAGCTGTTTTTT.

The rearrangement joins TRBV7-2 to TRBJ2-5; 11 nucleotides align to TRBD2. The germline gives CDR1 SGHTA, CDR2 FQGNSA. The V and J ends lost 3 bases and 4 bases, in that order; junction bases with no gene match: 4. CDR3 size: 15 residues. CDR3 DNA: TGTGCCAGCAGCTTTTCGGGACTAGCGGCAGAGACCCAGTACTTC. It codes for CASSFSGLAAETQYF.

The chain carries TRBV29-1 and TRBJ2-2, with TRBD1 matching over 8 bases. Looked up from germline, CDR1 is SQVTM and CDR2 is ANQGSEA. The CDR3 length is 14 residues. Trimming took 3 bases from V and 3 from J; bases not matched to a gene: 3. In nucleotides, the CDR3 is TGCAGCGTTGACAACAGGGGGGACACCGGGGAGCTGTTTTTT. Residues: CSVDNRGDTGELFF.

This sequence joins TRBV28 and TRBJ1-3, with TRBD1 matching 8 bases. The CDR3 is made up of 15 amino acids. The ends lost 2 bases at V and 4 bases at J; junction bases unmatched: 4. Germline lookup yields CDR1 MDHEN and CDR2 SYDVKM. The CDR3 reads CASSLATGAGNTIYF. CDR3 sequence (DNA): TGTGCCAGCAGTTTAGCGACAGGGGCAGGAAACACCATATATTTT. The whole variable domain, filled in from reference TRBV28 and TRBJ1-3, reads DVKVTQSSRYLVKRTGEKVFLECVQDMDHENMFWYRQDPGLGLRLIYFSYDVKMKEKGDIPEGYSVSREKKERFSLILESASTNQTSMYLCASSLATGAGNTIYFGEGSWLTVV.

V gene TRBV7-8 combines with J gene TRBJ1-2; 7 bases map to TRBD1. The J segment lost 5 bases and the V segment lost 1 base, leaving 4 bases of the junction unmatched. The CDR3 sequence is 14 residues long. In germline, CDR1 is SGHVS, CDR2 FQNEAQ. The CDR3 protein is CASSLGPGGYGYTF. DNA of the CDR3: TGTGCCAGCAGCTTAGGGCCAGGGGGGTATGGCTACACCTTC.

This rearrangement joins TRBV30 to TRBJ2-5; maybe TRBD1 (5 bases). The J call could be wrong; TRBJ2-7 is a better fit for the DNA end. The CDR3 runs 13 residues. The V gene's germline CDR1 is GTSNPN and CDR2 SVGIG (reference sequence). CDR3 in amino acids: CAWGQTEAYEQYF. The CDR3 DNA reads as TGTGCCTGGGGGCAGACAGAAGCCTACGAGCAGTACTTC.

This clone was seen only a few times. The CDR3 DNA follows: TGTGCCAGCAGCCCCCGACAGGGGGCAGCCTACGAGCAGTACTTC. Its protein product is CASSPRQGAAYEQYF. The chain recombines TRBV5-4 with TRBJ2-7, with 10 bases that match TRBD1. V lost 4 bases to trimming and J lost 2 bases; unmatched junction nucleotides: 6. The CDR3 is 15 amino acids. Germline assignment: CDR1 SGHNT and CDR2 YYREEE (reference sequence).

The V call is TRBV4-2, the J call TRBJ1-2; TRBD1 aligns across 8 bases. This CDR3 comprises 17 residues. Losses at the gene ends were 0 bases for V and 2 bases for J; bases not matched to a gene: 8. CDR1 and CDR2 from the germline V gene are LGHNA and YNFKEQ. CDR3 nucleotides: TGTGCCAGCAGCCAAGATGACAGGGGCTTCCTAAACTATGGCTACACCTTC. Protein product: CASSQDDRGFLNYGYTF.

This sequence joins TRBV29-1 and TRBJ1-4, with 7 nucleotides matching TRBD1. The germline CDR1 and CDR2 sequences are SQVTM and ANQGSEA. CDR3 length: 13 amino acids. V trimming: 5 bases; J trimming: 9 bases; junction bases outside the gene matches: 9. CDR3 DNA: TGCAGCGTTTCAAATCAACAGGGGAAAAAACTGTTTTTT. This translates into CSVSNQQGKKLFF. Supplemented by reference TRBV29-1 and TRBJ1-4, the full variable domain reads SAVISQKPSRDICQRGTSLTIQCQVDSQVTMMFWYRQQPGQSLTLIATANQGSEATYESGFVIDKFPISRPNLTFSTLTVSNMSPEDSSIYLCSVSNQQGKKLFFGSGTQLSVL.

This chain links TRBV5-5 with TRBJ1-6, with D perhaps matching TRBD1 (6 bases). The germline CDR1 and CDR2 sequences are SGHKS and YYEKEE (reference sequence). The CDR3 runs to 14 residues. The V and J ends lost 4 bases and 14 bases respectively, with 19 bases between them. The CDR3 bases are TGTGCCAGCAGCGCACAATTGACAGGTATATCCCTCCACTTT. Protein sequence: CASSAQLTGISLHF. Full variable domain (outside the CDR3, taken from reference TRBV5-5 and TRBJ1-6): DAGVTQSPTHLIKTRGQQVTLRCSPISGHKSVSWYQQVLGQGPQFIFQYYEKEERGRGNFPDRFSARQFPNYSSELNVNALLLGDSALYLCASSAQLTGISLHFGNGTRLTVT.

Concerning this clone itself: At one boundary the junction diverges from the germline segment, which might be a read error. CDR3 bases: TGTGCCGTCAGGGGGCGCGACGAAAAACTGTTTTTT. It encodes CAVRGRDEKLFF. V gene TRBV10-3 combines with J gene TRBJ1-4; 8 nucleotides match TRBD1. Germline loops: CDR1 ENHRY, CDR2 SYGVKD. The CDR3 is 12 amino acids.

This clone turned up a few times. The V and J genes are TRBV5-1 and TRBJ2-6; D gene unclear. Germline CDR1 SGHRS, CDR2 YFSETQ. The V gene lost 0 bases and the J gene lost 1 base, with 5 bases spanning the gap. The CDR3 sequence is 15 residues long. This chain's CDR3 is CASSLGKSGANVLTF. CDR3 bases: TGCGCCAGCAGCTTGGGAAAGTCTGGGGCCAACGTCCTGACTTTC.

The chain employs TRBV2 and TRBJ2-1, with a possible D match to TRBD1 (5 bases). CDR3 length: 15 amino acids. Germline assignment: CDR1 SNHLY and CDR2 FYNNEI. Trimming took off 6 bases at V and 2 bases at J, with 14 bases between the two ends. CDR3 protein: CASSAPRAAYNEQFF. For the CDR3, the DNA is TGTGCCAGCAGCGCCCCCAGGGCGGCCTACAATGAGCAGTTCTTC.

This clone showed up just a few times. This sequence joins TRBV10-3 and TRBJ2-7; 8 nucleotides align to TRBD2. The CDR3 runs to 15 residues. Germline V gene lookup returns CDR1 ENHRY and CDR2 SYGVKD. J was trimmed by 7 bases and V by 2 bases; bases with no gene match: 10. As DNA, the CDR3 is TGTGCCATCAGTGAGGGGGTAGCGGGGCCCCGGGAGCAGTACTTC. Encoded protein: CAISEGVAGPREQYF.

This sequence joins TRBV6-5 and TRBJ1-1, with a tentative D call TRBD1 (6 bases). The CDR3 has 13 amino acids. The V gene's germline CDR1 is MNHEY and CDR2 SVGAGI. V lost 7 bases and J lost 8, with 17 bases in between. The CDR3 sequence: CASMGAASGEAFF. The DNA for the CDR3 is TGTGCCAGCATGGGGGCCGCTTCGGGAGAAGCTTTCTTT.